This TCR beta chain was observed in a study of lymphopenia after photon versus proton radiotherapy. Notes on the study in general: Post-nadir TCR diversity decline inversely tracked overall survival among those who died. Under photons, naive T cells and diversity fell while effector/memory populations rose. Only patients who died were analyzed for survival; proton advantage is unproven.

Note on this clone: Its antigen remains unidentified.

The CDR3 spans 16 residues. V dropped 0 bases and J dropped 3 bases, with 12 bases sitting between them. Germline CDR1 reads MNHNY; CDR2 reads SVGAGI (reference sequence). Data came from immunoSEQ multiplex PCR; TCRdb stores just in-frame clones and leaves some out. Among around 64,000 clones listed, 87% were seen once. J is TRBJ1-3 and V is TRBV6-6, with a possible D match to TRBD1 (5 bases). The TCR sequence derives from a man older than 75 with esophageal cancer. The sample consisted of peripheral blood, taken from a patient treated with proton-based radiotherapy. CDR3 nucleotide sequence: TGTGCCAGCAGTTACTCGACTGGGGGGAATGGAAACACCATATATTTT. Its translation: CASSYSTGGNGNTIYF.